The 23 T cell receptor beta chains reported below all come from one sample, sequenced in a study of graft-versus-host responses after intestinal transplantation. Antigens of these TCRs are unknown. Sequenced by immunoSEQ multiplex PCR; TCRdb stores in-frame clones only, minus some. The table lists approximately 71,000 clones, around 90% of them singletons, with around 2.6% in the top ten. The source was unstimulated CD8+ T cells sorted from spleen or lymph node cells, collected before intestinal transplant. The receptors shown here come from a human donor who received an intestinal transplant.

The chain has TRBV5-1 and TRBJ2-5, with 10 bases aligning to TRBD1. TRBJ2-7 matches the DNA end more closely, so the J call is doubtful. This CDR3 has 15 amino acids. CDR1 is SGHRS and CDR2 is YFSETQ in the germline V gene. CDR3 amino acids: CASSLPGTGDYEQYF. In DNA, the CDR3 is TGCGCCAGCAGCTTACCCGGGACAGGGGATTACGAGCAGTACTTC.

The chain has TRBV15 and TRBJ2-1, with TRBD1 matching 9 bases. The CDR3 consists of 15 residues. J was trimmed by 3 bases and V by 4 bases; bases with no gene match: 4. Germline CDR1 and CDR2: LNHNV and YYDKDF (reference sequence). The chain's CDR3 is CATSTDRGNYNEQFF. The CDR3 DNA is TGTGCCACCAGCACCGACAGGGGGAACTACAATGAGCAGTTCTTC.

The CDR3 DNA is TGCGCCAGCAGCTTAAATCCTATGTCTCATAGGGGTCCAAATGAAAAACTGTTTTTT. Translating gives CASSLNPMSHRGPNEKLFF. The gene calls are TRBV5-1 and TRBJ1-4; D is perhaps TRBD1 (5 bases). Germline-derived CDR1 and CDR2 are SGHRS and YFSETQ. The CDR3 length is 19 residues. V gave up 2 bases and J gave up 5 bases, with 25 bases separating them.

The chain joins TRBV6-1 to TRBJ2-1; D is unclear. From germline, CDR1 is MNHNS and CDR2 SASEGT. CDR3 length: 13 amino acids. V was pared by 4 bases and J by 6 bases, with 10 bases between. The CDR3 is CASSASVRNEQFF. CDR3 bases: TGTGCCAGCAGTGCCTCGGTACGCAATGAGCAGTTCTTC.

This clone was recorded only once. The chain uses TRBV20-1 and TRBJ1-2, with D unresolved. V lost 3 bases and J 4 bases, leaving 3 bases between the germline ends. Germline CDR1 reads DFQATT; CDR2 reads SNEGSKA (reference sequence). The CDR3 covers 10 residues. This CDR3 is CSASRYGYTF. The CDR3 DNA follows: TGCAGTGCTAGCCGCTATGGCTACACCTTC.

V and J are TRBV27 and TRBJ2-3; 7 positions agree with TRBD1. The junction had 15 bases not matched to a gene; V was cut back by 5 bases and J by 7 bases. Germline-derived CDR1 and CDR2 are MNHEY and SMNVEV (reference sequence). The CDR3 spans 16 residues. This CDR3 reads CASSKQTGQLLYTQYF. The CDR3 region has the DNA TGTGCCAGCAGTAAACAAACGGGACAGCTTTTGTATACGCAGTATTTT.

CDR3 in DNA: TGTGCCAGCAGCCCCGTCCAGGTCGCCTCTGGGGCCAACGTCCTGACTTTC. Translation gives CASSPVQVASGANVLTF. The chain links TRBV5-6 to TRBJ2-6, with D unresolved. Germline lookup yields CDR1 SGHDT and CDR2 YYEEEE. The ends were cut back, 4 bases at V and 0 bases at J, with 14 bases in the middle. The CDR3 has 17 residues.

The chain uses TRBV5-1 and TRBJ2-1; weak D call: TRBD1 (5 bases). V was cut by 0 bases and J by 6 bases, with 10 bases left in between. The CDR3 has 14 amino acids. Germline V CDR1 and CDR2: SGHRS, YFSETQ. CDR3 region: CASSLVGPGNEQFF. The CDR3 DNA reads TGCGCCAGCAGCTTGGTGGGGCCCGGCAATGAGCAGTTCTTC.

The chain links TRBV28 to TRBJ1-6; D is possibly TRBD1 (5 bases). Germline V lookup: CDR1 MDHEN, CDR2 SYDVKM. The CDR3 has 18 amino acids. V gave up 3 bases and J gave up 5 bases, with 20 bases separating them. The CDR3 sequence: CASSLGDRGGLDNSPLHF. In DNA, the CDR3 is TGTGCCAGCAGTTTGGGGGACCGAGGAGGGCTTGATAATTCACCCCTCCACTTT.

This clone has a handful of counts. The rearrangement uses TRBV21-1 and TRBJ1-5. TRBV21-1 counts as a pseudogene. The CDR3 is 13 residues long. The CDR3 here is CALRERENQPQHF. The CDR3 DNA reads TGTGCCCTTCGGGAGCGAGAAAATCAGCCCCAGCATTTT.

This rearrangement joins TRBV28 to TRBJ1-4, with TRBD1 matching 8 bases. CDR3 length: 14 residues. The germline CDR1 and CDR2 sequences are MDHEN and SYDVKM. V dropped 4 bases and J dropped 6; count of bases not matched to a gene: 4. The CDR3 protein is CASSWRGQDEKLFF. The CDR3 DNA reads TGTGCCAGCAGTTGGAGGGGACAGGATGAAAAACTGTTTTTT.

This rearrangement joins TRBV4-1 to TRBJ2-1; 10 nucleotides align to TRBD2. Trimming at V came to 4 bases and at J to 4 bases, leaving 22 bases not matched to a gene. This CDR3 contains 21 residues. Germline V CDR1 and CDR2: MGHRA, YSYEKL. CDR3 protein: CASSRPITAGGPYPRYNEQFF. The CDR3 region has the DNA TGCGCCAGCAGCCGCCCTATAACAGCGGGAGGGCCCTATCCCCGTTACAATGAGCAGTTCTTC.

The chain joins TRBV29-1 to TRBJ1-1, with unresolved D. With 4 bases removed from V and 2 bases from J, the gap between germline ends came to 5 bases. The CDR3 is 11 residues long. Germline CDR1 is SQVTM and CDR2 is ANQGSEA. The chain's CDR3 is CSVVSNTEAFF. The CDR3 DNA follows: TGCAGCGTTGTGTCAAACACTGAAGCTTTCTTT.

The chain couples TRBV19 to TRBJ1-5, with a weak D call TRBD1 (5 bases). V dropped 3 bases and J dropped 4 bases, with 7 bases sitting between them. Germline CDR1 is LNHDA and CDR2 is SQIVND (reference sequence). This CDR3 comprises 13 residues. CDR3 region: CASSMTENQPQHF. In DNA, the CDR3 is TGTGCCAGTAGTATGACAGAGAATCAGCCCCAGCATTTT.

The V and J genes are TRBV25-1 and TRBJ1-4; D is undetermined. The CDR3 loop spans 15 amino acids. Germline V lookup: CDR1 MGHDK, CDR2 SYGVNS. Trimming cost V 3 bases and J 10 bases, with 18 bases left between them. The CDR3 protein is CASSELLGRQIKLFF. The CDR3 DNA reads TGTGCCAGCAGTGAGCTCCTAGGGAGACAAATAAAACTGTTTTTT.

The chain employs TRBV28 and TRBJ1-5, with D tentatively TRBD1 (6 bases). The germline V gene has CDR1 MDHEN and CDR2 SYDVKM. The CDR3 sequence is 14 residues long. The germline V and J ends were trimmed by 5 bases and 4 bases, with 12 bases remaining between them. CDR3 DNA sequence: TGTGCCAGCAGTGCAGGGGTCATGAATCAGCCCCAGCATTTT. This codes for CASSAGVMNQPQHF.

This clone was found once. The CDR3 sequence is CASSDSEGHTGELFF. CDR3 nucleotides: TGTGCCAGCAGTGACTCTGAGGGCCACACCGGGGAGCTGTTTTTT. The chain carries TRBV6-4 and TRBJ2-2; weak D call: TRBD2 (5 bases). This CDR3 has 15 residues. V lost 0 bases to trimming and J lost 3 bases, with 8 bases between them. CDR1 is MRHNA, CDR2 SNTAGT, per germline.

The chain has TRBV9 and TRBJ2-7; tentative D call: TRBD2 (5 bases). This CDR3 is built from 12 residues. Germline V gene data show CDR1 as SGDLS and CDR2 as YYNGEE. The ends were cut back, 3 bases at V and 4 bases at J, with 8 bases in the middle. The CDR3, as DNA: TGTGCCAGCAGCGGATCGGGGTACGAGCAGTACTTC. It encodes CASSGSGYEQYF.

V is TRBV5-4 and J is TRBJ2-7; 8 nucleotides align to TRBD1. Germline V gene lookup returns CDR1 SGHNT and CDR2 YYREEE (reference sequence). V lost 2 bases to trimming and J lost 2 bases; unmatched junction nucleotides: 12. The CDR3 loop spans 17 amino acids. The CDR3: CASSLRTVTGEPYEQYF. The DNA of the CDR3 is TGTGCCAGCAGCTTACGAACGGTGACAGGGGAACCCTACGAGCAGTACTTC.

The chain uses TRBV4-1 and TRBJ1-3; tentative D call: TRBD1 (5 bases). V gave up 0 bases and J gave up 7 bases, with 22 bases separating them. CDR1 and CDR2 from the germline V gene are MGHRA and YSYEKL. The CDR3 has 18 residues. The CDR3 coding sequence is TGCGCCAGCAGCCAAGATAGGAGGGGTTACAAAGGTTTGAACACCATATATTTT. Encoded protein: CASSQDRRGYKGLNTIYF.

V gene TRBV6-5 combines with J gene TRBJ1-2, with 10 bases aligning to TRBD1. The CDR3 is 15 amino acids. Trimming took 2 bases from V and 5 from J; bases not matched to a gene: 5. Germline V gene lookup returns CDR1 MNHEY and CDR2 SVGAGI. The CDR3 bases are TGTGCCAGCAGTTACGGGGACAGGGGCCATTATGGCTACACCTTC. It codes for CASSYGDRGHYGYTF.

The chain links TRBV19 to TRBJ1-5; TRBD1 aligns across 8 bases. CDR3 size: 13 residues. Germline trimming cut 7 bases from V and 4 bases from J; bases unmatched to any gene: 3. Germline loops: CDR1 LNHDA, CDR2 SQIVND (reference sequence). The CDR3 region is CASTGQGNQPQHF. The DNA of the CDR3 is TGTGCCAGTACCGGACAGGGAAATCAGCCCCAGCATTTT. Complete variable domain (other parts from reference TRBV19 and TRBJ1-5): DGGITQSPKYLFRKEGQNVTLSCEQNLNHDAMYWYRQDPGQGLRLIYYSQIVNDFQKGDIAEGYSVSREKKESFPLTVTSAQKNPTAFYLCASTGQGNQPQHFGDGTRLSIL.

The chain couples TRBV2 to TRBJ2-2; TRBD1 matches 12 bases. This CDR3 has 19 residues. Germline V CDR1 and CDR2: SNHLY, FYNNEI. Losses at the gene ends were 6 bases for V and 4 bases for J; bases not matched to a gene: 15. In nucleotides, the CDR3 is TGTGCCAGCAGGCGGGACAGGGGGCGATTTGTTTTGGGCACCGGGGAGCTGTTTTTT. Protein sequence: CASRRDRGRFVLGTGELFF. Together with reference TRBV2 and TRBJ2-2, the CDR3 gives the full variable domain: EPEVTQTPSHQVTQMGQEVILRCVPISNHLYFYWYRQILGQKVEFLVSFYNNEISEKSEIFDDQFSVERPDGSNFTLKIRSTKLEDSAMYFCASRRDRGRFVLGTGELFFGEGSRLTVL.